The 32 T cell receptor beta chains reported below all come from one sample, sequenced in a study of blood T cell repertoires in COVID-19 (dated by TCRdb to 2018 to 2021). The library was made by the immunoSEQ multiplex PCR assay. TCRdb carries this immuneACCESS record with in-frame sequences only. Its versions omit some clonotypes, under half of them owing to an unresolved V gene in the studies checked, with the rest unexplained. This sample comprises about 130,000 clones, approximately 81% of them detected only once. Jointly, the top ten make up about 40% of the sample. What was sequenced was peripheral blood. These receptors all stem from a man in his forties with active or convalescent COVID-19.

The rearrangement links TRBV19 to TRBJ1-1; D remains unclear. The V end lost 11 bases, the J end lost 1 base, and 8 bases lay between the germline ends. Per germline, CDR1 LNHDA and CDR2 SQIVND (reference sequence). There are 11 residues in the CDR3. The CDR3 loop is CAVYSNTEAFF. The DNA for the CDR3 is TGTGCCGTTTATTCGAACACTGAAGCTTTCTTT.

The chain uses TRBV10-3 and TRBJ2-7, with D possibly matching TRBD1 (7 bases). This CDR3 contains 14 residues. Trimming removed 2 bases from V and 1 base from J, with 9 bases in between. Germline values: CDR1 ENHRY, CDR2 SYGVKD. CDR3 in amino acids: CAISEAGQSYEQYF. The CDR3 coding sequence is TGTGCCATCAGTGAGGCGGGACAGTCCTACGAGCAGTACTTC.

This chain links TRBV27 with TRBJ1-3; D is possibly TRBD1 (6 bases). CDR3 size: 14 residues. Germline values: CDR1 MNHEY, CDR2 SMNVEV (reference sequence). The ends were cut back, 5 bases at V and 5 bases at J, with 13 bases in the middle. This CDR3 is CASSQTGLRNTIYF. DNA of the CDR3: TGTGCCAGCAGTCAGACAGGTCTTCGAAACACCATATATTTT.

This clone has just a few counts. V and J are TRBV7-2 and TRBJ1-1; TRBD1 agrees at 9 bases. CDR3 length: 16 residues. The V and J ends lost 4 bases and 1 base, in that order; junction bases with no gene match: 7. Germline lookup yields CDR1 SGHTA and CDR2 FQGNSA. The CDR3 region is CASSSSMDRGNTEAFF. CDR3 DNA: TGTGCCAGCAGCTCCTCGATGGACAGGGGGAACACTGAAGCTTTCTTT.

V and J are TRBV4-1 and TRBJ1-4; 9 nucleotides match TRBD1. The CDR3 runs to 16 residues. After removal of 4 bases from V and 7 bases from J, the junction contained 10 bases not matched to a gene. Germline V lookup: CDR1 MGHRA, CDR2 YSYEKL. CDR3 sequence (DNA): TGCGCCAGCAGCCCGGAGACAGGGGGAAGAGGTGAAAAACTGTTTTTT. Its protein product is CASSPETGGRGEKLFF.

CDR3 region: CASSPTLDSPYGYTF. CDR3 nucleotides: TGTGCCAGCAGCCCCACCCTCGACAGTCCATATGGCTACACCTTC. The chain employs TRBV11-3 and TRBJ1-2; maybe TRBD1 (5 bases). Germline values: CDR1 SGHNT, CDR2 YENEEA. The CDR3 spans 15 residues. V lost 5 bases and J 5 bases, leaving 18 bases between the germline ends.

The chain is built from TRBV6-6 and TRBJ1-2, with a weak D call TRBD1 (6 bases). The germline gives CDR1 MNHNY, CDR2 SVGAGI (reference sequence). Trimming removed 8 bases from V and 4 bases from J, with 20 bases in between. The CDR3 consists of 15 residues. DNA for the CDR3: TGTGCCAGCCTCCTAAAGGGGGACGCCCTCTATGGCTACACCTTC. Its protein product is CASLLKGDALYGYTF.

The chain carries TRBV4-3 and TRBJ1-2; weak D call: TRBD1 (6 bases). In germline, CDR1 is LGHNA, CDR2 YSLEER. This CDR3 is built from 16 residues. The V end lost 0 bases, the J end lost 0 bases, and 11 bases lay between the germline ends. The CDR3 DNA reads as TGCGCCAGCAGCCAAGAGGGGGCAGCTACTAACTATGGCTACACCTTC. This gives the protein CASSQEGAATNYGYTF.

This clone occurred a few times. V gene TRBV7-6 combines with J gene TRBJ1-3; D is uncertain. In germline, CDR1 is SGHVS, CDR2 FNYEAQ. CDR3 length: 18 residues. Trimming shortened V by 0 bases and J by 2 bases, and 17 bases separated the two germline ends. CDR3 amino acids: CASSLAREVRRTGNTIYF. CDR3 bases: TGTGCCAGCAGCTTAGCGAGGGAAGTGAGGCGGACTGGAAACACCATATATTTT.

This chain joins TRBV7-6 and TRBJ2-1; possibly TRBD2 for D (6 bases). This CDR3 has 16 residues. V shed 6 bases and J shed 5 bases, with 20 bases lying between them. Germline V gene data show CDR1 as SGHVS and CDR2 as FNYEAQ. CDR3 bases: TGTGCCAGCAGACCGGGGCCTGGACGGACTAACAATGAGCAGTTCTTC. Amino acid sequence: CASRPGPGRTNNEQFF. The variable domain in full, completed from reference TRBV7-6 and TRBJ2-1, reads GAGVSQSPRYKVTKRGQDVALRCDPISGHVSLYWYRQALGQGPEFLTYFNYEAQQDKSGLPNDRFSAERPEGSISTLTIQRTEQRDSAMYRCASRPGPGRTNNEQFFGPGTRLTVL.

The rearrangement joins TRBV6-5 to TRBJ2-7, with 15 bases matching TRBD2. Unmatched junction bases numbered 7, after V lost 6 bases and J lost 7 bases. CDR3 size: 15 residues. The germline gives CDR1 MNHEY, CDR2 SVGAGI. The CDR3: CASRPWTSGREEQYF. CDR3 sequence (DNA): TGTGCCAGCAGACCGTGGACTAGCGGGAGGGAAGAGCAGTACTTC.

This chain links TRBV9 with TRBJ1-2, with 8 bases aligning to TRBD1. The V gene end was trimmed by 4 bases and the J gene end by 4 bases; junction bases not matched to a gene: 6. The CDR3 sequence is 14 residues long. Germline V gene data show CDR1 as SGDLS and CDR2 as YYNGEE. DNA of the CDR3: TGTGCCAGCAGCTCCCCCGGGACAGGCTATGGCTACACCTTC. Its translation: CASSSPGTGYGYTF.

The CDR3 sequence: CASSVGQNYGYTF. The CDR3 nucleotides read TGTGCCAGCAGCGTCGGACAGAACTATGGCTACACCTTC. The chain joins TRBV9 to TRBJ1-2, with D maybe TRBD1 (6 bases). CDR1 and CDR2 (germline): SGDLS, YYNGEE. The CDR3 extends over 13 amino acids. V was cut by 2 bases and J by 2 bases, with 7 bases left in between.

The chain employs TRBV28 and TRBJ1-5; D uncertain. Trimming removed 11 bases at V and 2 bases at J, with 4 bases between. Germline CDR1 reads MDHEN; CDR2 reads SYDVKM. The CDR3 spans 10 residues. CDR3 protein: CASGNQPQHF. DNA for the CDR3: TGTGCCTCAGGCAATCAGCCCCAGCATTTT.

In its sample, this clone was seen once. The V gene is TRBV30, the J gene TRBJ1-5, with TRBD1 as a possible D gene (6 bases). The CDR3 covers 13 residues. Germline-derived CDR1 and CDR2 are GTSNPN and SVGIG (reference sequence). Trimming left V 2 bases short and J 7 bases short, with 12 bases between. The CDR3 here is CAWSRGGRQPQHF. Written as DNA, the CDR3 is TGTGCCTGGAGTAGGGGGGGCCGACAGCCCCAGCATTTT.

The chain couples TRBV12-3 or TRBV12-4 to TRBJ2-1, with 7 bases fitting TRBD2. The CDR3 has 13 amino acids. V lost 1 base and J lost 6; bases outside the gene matches: 0. The CDR3 nucleotides are TGTGCCAGCAGTTTAGGGGGGGGCAATGAGCAGTTCTTC. It specifies CASSLGGGNEQFF.

This rearrangement joins TRBV5-1 to TRBJ1-4; D is unresolved. V was trimmed by 4 bases and J by 3 bases, leaving 10 bases between them. The V gene's germline CDR1 is SGHRS and CDR2 YFSETQ. The CDR3 spans 14 residues. The CDR3 loop reads CASSPGNSNEKLFF. CDR3 DNA sequence: TGCGCCAGCAGCCCCGGGAATTCTAATGAAAAACTGTTTTTT.

The V call is TRBV6-6, the J call TRBJ1-4, with D unresolved. The CDR3 spans 18 residues. Germline V lookup: CDR1 MNHNY, CDR2 SVGAGI (reference sequence). Trimming pared 5 bases from V and 3 bases from J, leaving 22 bases between. CDR3 DNA sequence: TGTGCCAGCAGTCGGACTAGACCCGGCTCCGGGTCTAATGAAAAACTGTTTTTT. Protein product: CASSRTRPGSGSNEKLFF.

Here the CDR3 reads CATTGDSLNTEAFF. Written as DNA, the CDR3 is TGTGCCACCACGGGGGACAGTTTGAACACTGAAGCTTTCTTT. This chain joins TRBV18 and TRBJ1-1, with 7 bases matching TRBD1. Germline V gene data show CDR1 as KGHSH and CDR2 as LQKENI. This CDR3 region has 14 residues. The V gene end was trimmed by 10 bases and the J gene end by 0 bases; junction bases not matched to a gene: 8.

This rearrangement joins TRBV7-8 to TRBJ1-1; D is unclear. With 3 bases removed from V and 2 bases from J, the gap between germline ends came to 13 bases. CDR1 and CDR2 (germline): SGHVS, FQNEAQ. The CDR3 loop spans 15 amino acids. The CDR3 sequence: CASSFPSTGNTEAFF. DNA of the CDR3: TGTGCCAGCAGCTTCCCTTCGACGGGAAACACTGAAGCTTTCTTT.

This chain joins TRBV2 and TRBJ2-5; D may be TRBD1 (6 bases). V lost 2 bases, J lost 2 bases, and 12 bases lay in between. The CDR3 has 15 amino acids. The germline V gene has CDR1 SNHLY and CDR2 FYNNEI. The CDR3 nucleotides read TGTGCCAGCAGTGAAATGGGGGCAGGACAAGAGACCCAGTACTTC. Translation gives CASSEMGAGQETQYF.

This clone was seen more than once but under ten times. The genes are TRBV4-3 and TRBJ1-5, with D possibly matching TRBD1 (6 bases). The V gene's germline CDR1 is LGHNA and CDR2 YSLEER. V gave up 1 base and J gave up 3 bases, with 16 bases separating them. The CDR3 covers 17 residues. The CDR3 loop is CASSQAHTGTYNQPQHF. DNA for the CDR3: TGCGCCAGCAGCCAAGCCCACACCGGGACATACAATCAGCCCCAGCATTTT.

The chain carries TRBV12-5 and TRBJ1-4, with D unclear. The CDR3 has 15 residues. Trimming removed 7 bases from V and 6 bases from J, with 18 bases in between. Germline V gene lookup returns CDR1 LGHNT and CDR2 FRNRAP. The CDR3 nucleotides are TGTGCTAGTGCCAAACCCCGCGGGGTTTATGAAAAACTGTTTTTT. Translation: CASAKPRGVYEKLFF.

The rearrangement links TRBV11-3 to TRBJ1-2; weak D call: TRBD1 (6 bases). From germline, CDR1 is SGHNT and CDR2 YENEEA. V lost 5 bases, J lost 4 bases, and 20 bases lay in between. This CDR3 spans 16 amino acids. In DNA, the CDR3 is TGTGCCAGCAGCCGATTCGACAGGCTGTATGTCTATGGCTACACCTTC. Amino acid sequence: CASSRFDRLYVYGYTF.

The chain is built from TRBV28 and TRBJ1-2; the match to TRBD1 covers 9 bases. V lost 5 bases, J lost 6 bases, and 13 bases stayed unmatched. This CDR3 comprises 16 residues. The germline V gene encodes CDR1 MDHEN and CDR2 SYDVKM. CDR3 sequence: CASSQGSLGQGDGYTF. The CDR3 DNA follows: TGTGCCAGCAGTCAGGGGAGCTTGGGACAGGGCGATGGCTACACCTTC.

In this sample, this clone turned up a few times. The chain has TRBV11-2 and TRBJ1-2, with 9 bases that match TRBD1. From germline, CDR1 is SGHAT and CDR2 FQNNGV. With 0 bases clipped from V and 8 bases from J, the junction kept 7 bases outside the gene matches. CDR3 size: 15 residues. The CDR3 DNA reads as TGTGCCAGCAGCTTAGATCAGGGACAGGGAACGGGCTACACCTTC. Amino acid sequence: CASSLDQGQGTGYTF.

The chain has TRBV6-5 and TRBJ2-1; 12 bases are a match to TRBD1. Germline V gene lookup returns CDR1 MNHEY and CDR2 SVGAGI. J was trimmed by 8 bases and V by 6 bases; bases with no gene match: 8. The CDR3 totals 15 residues. The CDR3 DNA follows: TGTGCCAGCAGACAGGGACAGGGGGCGCATCATGAGCAGTTCTTC. Its translation: CASRQGQGAHHEQFF.

V is TRBV7-3 and J is TRBJ2-2; a possible D gene is TRBD1 (6 bases). V lost 5 bases, J lost 6 bases, and 22 bases lay in between. The CDR3 totals 17 residues. Germline CDR1 is SGHTA and CDR2 is FQGTGA. CDR3 amino acids: CASSLNTGTQTPGELFF. Written as DNA, the CDR3 is TGTGCCAGCAGCCTAAACACCGGGACACAAACACCCGGGGAGCTGTTTTTT.

This chain links TRBV28 with TRBJ1-2; D remains ambiguous. Germline CDR1 is MDHEN and CDR2 is SYDVKM. There are 13 residues in the CDR3. Trimming shortened V by 7 bases and J by 4 bases, and 13 bases separated the two germline ends. CDR3: CASTGGGFYGYTF. As DNA, the CDR3 is TGTGCCAGCACCGGCGGAGGATTCTATGGCTACACCTTC.

This chain uses TRBV28 with TRBJ2-5, with D perhaps matching TRBD1 (5 bases). V lost 3 bases to trimming and J lost 4 bases, with 6 bases between them. This CDR3 contains 12 residues. Per germline, CDR1 MDHEN and CDR2 SYDVKM. The CDR3 protein is CASSLDIETQYF. For the CDR3, the DNA is TGTGCCAGCAGTTTGGACATAGAGACCCAGTACTTC. Drawing the rest from reference TRBV28 and TRBJ2-5, the complete variable domain is DVKVTQSSRYLVKRTGEKVFLECVQDMDHENMFWYRQDPGLGLRLIYFSYDVKMKEKGDIPEGYSVSREKKERFSLILESASTNQTSMYLCASSLDIETQYFGPGTRLLVL.

V is TRBV6-1 and J is TRBJ2-7; TRBD1 might be the D (5 bases). Trimming took off 8 bases at V and 5 bases at J, with 28 bases between the two ends. The CDR3 loop spans 17 amino acids. Germline V gives CDR1 MNHNS, CDR2 SASEGT. In nucleotides, the CDR3 is TGTGCCAGCGGTGCGGAAGGGGTAGCCTTTGAGGTCGACGAGCAGTACTTC. Translated, it gives CASGAEGVAFEVDEQYF.

The table lists this clone with a count of one. This chain joins TRBV5-5 and TRBJ2-5; possible D gene TRBD1, 6 bases. Per germline, CDR1 SGHKS and CDR2 YYEKEE (reference sequence). The CDR3 covers 14 residues. Trimming removed 0 bases from V and 1 base from J, with 7 bases in between. The CDR3 is CASSLGTVQETQYF. The DNA of the CDR3 is TGTGCCAGCAGCTTGGGGACAGTCCAAGAGACCCAGTACTTC. The variable domain in full, with the rest retrieved from reference TRBV5-5 and TRBJ2-5, is DAGVTQSPTHLIKTRGQQVTLRCSPISGHKSVSWYQQVLGQGPQFIFQYYEKEERGRGNFPDRFSARQFPNYSSELNVNALLLGDSALYLCASSLGTVQETQYFGPGTRLLVL.